This T cell receptor beta chain comes out of a study of cytomegalovirus exposure and HLA in healthy donors. Both 60 Vbeta primers and 13 Jbeta primers went into the PCR. Sequenced by immunoSEQ multiplex PCR; TCRdb stores in-frame clones only, minus some. The top ten hold 2.7% of the sample, which has over 200,000 clones, more than 60% seen once. With respect to this clone: What it recognizes is unknown.

Germline V gives CDR1 SEHNR, CDR2 FQNEAQ (reference sequence). Trimming cost V 2 bases and J 1 base, with 6 bases left between them. The CDR3 covers 15 residues. Broader study findings: In presence/absence analyses, roughly uniform sequencing depth across donors was assumed. There were 164 TCR beta chains listed as cytomegalovirus-associated. Per published accounts, TCR beta sequences correctly predicted the HLA-A and HLA-B alleles of most subjects.

The source material was PBMCs. J is TRBJ2-6 and V is TRBV7-9, with unresolved D. The source is a woman aged 55-69 years in good health and CMV-seropositive. CDR3 residues: CASSLRGSGANVLTF. Here the CDR3 DNA reads TGTGCCAGCAGCTTAAGAGGTTCTGGGGCCAACGTCCTGACTTTC.